These 18 T cell receptor beta chains came from one sample sequenced in a study of a mutant IDH1 vaccine in newly diagnosed glioma. Generated by immunoSEQ multiplex PCR, the TCRdb table keeps only in-frame clones and is missing some. Of around 84,000 clones listed, 75% to 85% were seen once; the top ten hold 5% to 6.5%. Time point defined: week 47, end of study. Vaccinated patients received 300 ug of mutant IDH1 20-mer peptide per dose, with topical imiquimod. These TCRs are of unknown antigen specificity. The specimen was PBMCs, collected from a glioma patient whose treatment included an IDH1 peptide vaccine. The source of these receptors is a man aged 35 to 55 with glioma.

This chain connects TRBV19 to TRBJ2-1; no reliable D call. CDR1 and CDR2 from the germline V gene are LNHDA and SQIVND (reference sequence). Trimming removed 1 base at V and 3 bases at J, with 4 bases between. The CDR3 totals 13 residues. The CDR3 sequence is CASSIASYNEQFF. Here the CDR3 DNA reads TGTGCCAGTAGTATAGCTAGCTACAATGAGCAGTTCTTC.

The gene calls are TRBV28 and TRBJ1-1, with a weak D call TRBD1 (6 bases). The CDR3 consists of 14 residues. Germline-derived CDR1 and CDR2 are MDHEN and SYDVKM. The V end was cut by 7 bases, the J end by 5 bases, with 17 bases between. The CDR3: CASTPHRAGTEAFF. The CDR3 DNA sequence: TGTGCCAGCACCCCACACAGGGCTGGAACTGAAGCTTTCTTT. Full variable domain (missing parts from reference TRBV28 and TRBJ1-1): DVKVTQSSRYLVKRTGEKVFLECVQDMDHENMFWYRQDPGLGLRLIYFSYDVKMKEKGDIPEGYSVSREKKERFSLILESASTNQTSMYLCASTPHRAGTEAFFGQGTRLTVV.

This clone has just one count. This chain joins TRBV20-1 and TRBJ2-1, with unresolved D. Germline V gene lookup returns CDR1 DFQATT and CDR2 SNEGSKA (reference sequence). The CDR3 length is 11 residues. Trimming cost V 0 bases and J 10 bases, with 7 bases left between them. CDR3 DNA: TGCAGTGCTAGAGATGATCCAGAGCAGTTCTTC. Translated, it gives CSARDDPEQFF.

This clone was detected once. V and J are TRBV6-6 and TRBJ1-3; TRBD1 might be the D (5 bases). This CDR3 has 15 amino acids. V was shortened by 2 bases and J by 2 bases, with 10 bases between the two germline ends. Germline V gene data show CDR1 as MNHNY and CDR2 as SVGAGI (reference sequence). CDR3 nucleotides: TGTGCCAGCAGTTACCGGGGGGTAGCTGGAAACACCATATATTTT. It yields the protein CASSYRGVAGNTIYF.

J is TRBJ1-5 and V is TRBV28, with 11 bases matching TRBD1. The CDR3 covers 17 residues. J gave up 6 bases and V 4 bases, and 11 bases lay outside the gene matches. The germline V gene encodes CDR1 MDHEN and CDR2 SYDVKM. Here the CDR3 DNA reads TGTGCCAGCAGTTCGGGACAGGGGGGCGCTGGGTCTCAGCCCCAGCATTTT. Its translation: CASSSGQGGAGSQPQHF. Based on the CDR3 plus reference TRBV28 and TRBJ1-5, the full variable domain is DVKVTQSSRYLVKRTGEKVFLECVQDMDHENMFWYRQDPGLGLRLIYFSYDVKMKEKGDIPEGYSVSREKKERFSLILESASTNQTSMYLCASSSGQGGAGSQPQHFGDGTRLSIL.

The rearrangement links TRBV30 to TRBJ2-5, with a weak D call TRBD2 (6 bases). CDR3 size: 16 residues. Germline V CDR1 and CDR2: GTSNPN, SVGIG (reference sequence). V lost 0 bases, J lost 0 bases, and 14 bases lay in between. CDR3 protein: CAWSVLGGTHQETQYF. The CDR3 coding sequence is TGTGCCTGGAGTGTACTAGGAGGGACCCACCAAGAGACCCAGTACTTC.

This chain connects TRBV28 to TRBJ2-1, with 10 bases lining up with TRBD2. V lost 6 bases and J lost 7; bases outside the gene matches: 12. Per germline, CDR1 MDHEN and CDR2 SYDVKM. The CDR3 spans 16 residues. The CDR3 coding sequence is TGTGCCAGCAGCCCCCCTCGGACTAGCGGAATAAATGAGCAGTTCTTC. Protein product: CASSPPRTSGINEQFF.

This sequence joins TRBV9 and TRBJ2-7, with D uncertain. Germline V gene sequence: CDR1 SGDLS, CDR2 YYNGEE. This CDR3 has 13 residues. The V gene lost 0 bases and the J gene lost 2 bases, with 6 bases spanning the gap. CDR3 DNA: TGTGCCAGCAGCGTAGGCGAAGCCTACGAGCAGTACTTC. Amino acids: CASSVGEAYEQYF. Full variable domain (rest looked up from reference TRBV9 and TRBJ2-7): DSGVTQTPKHLITATGQRVTLRCSPRSGDLSVYWYQQSLDQGLQFLIQYYNGEERAKGNILERFSAQQFPDLHSELNLSSLELGDSALYFCASSVGEAYEQYFGPGTRLTVT.

V is TRBV5-8 and J is TRBJ2-7, with 7 bases that match TRBD1. Germline V gene sequence: CDR1 SGHTS, CDR2 YDEGEE. V lost 7 bases and J lost 4; bases outside the gene matches: 11. CDR3 size: 14 residues. CDR3: CASAPNRGGYEQYF. CDR3 sequence (DNA): TGTGCCAGCGCCCCCAACAGGGGTGGATACGAGCAGTACTTC.

The V call is TRBV6-1, the J call TRBJ2-2, with D perhaps assigned TRBD1 or TRBD2 (5 bases each). The CDR3 sequence is 13 residues long. CDR1 is MNHNS and CDR2 is SASEGT in the germline V gene. Trimming removed 3 bases from V and 5 bases from J, with 7 bases in between. CDR3 nucleotides: TGTGCCAGCAGTGAGGGGGTAACCGGGGAGCTGTTTTTT. Its translation: CASSEGVTGELFF.

J is TRBJ2-7 and V is TRBV7-6; no clear D gene. The V gene's germline CDR1 is SGHVS and CDR2 FNYEAQ. The V end was cut by 1 base, the J end by 3 bases, with 7 bases between. CDR3 length equals 13 residues. The chain's CDR3 is CASSLGQRYEQYF. CDR3 in DNA: TGTGCCAGCAGCTTAGGACAACGCTACGAGCAGTACTTC.

This clone has only a few counts. The DNA for the CDR3 is TGTGCCAGCAGTGAAGATGGGACAGGGCTATATGGCTACACCTTC. Translating it yields CASSEDGTGLYGYTF. This chain uses TRBV2 with TRBJ1-2; 9 bases line up with TRBD1. Trimming at V came to 1 base and at J to 5 bases, leaving 5 bases not matched to a gene. Germline V gives CDR1 SNHLY, CDR2 FYNNEI. This CDR3 has 15 residues.

This clone was recorded only once. The gene calls are TRBV6-1 and TRBJ2-7; 10 bases match TRBD1. CDR1 and CDR2 from the germline V gene are MNHNS and SASEGT. Germline trimming cut 9 bases from V and 0 bases from J; bases unmatched to any gene: 5. The CDR3 covers 14 residues. The CDR3 bases are TGTGCCAGTAGGGACAGGGGACACTCCTACGAGCAGTACTTC. Protein: CASRDRGHSYEQYF.

This chain uses TRBV6-1 with TRBJ1-2, with D possibly TRBD1 on 5 matching bases. The germline V and J ends were trimmed by 7 bases and 1 base, with 13 bases remaining between them. Germline CDR1 is MNHNS and CDR2 is SASEGT. The length of the CDR3 is 14 residues. The CDR3 DNA follows: TGTGCCAGCACACCGGGACCCTATAACTATGGCTACACCTTC. Amino acid sequence: CASTPGPYNYGYTF.

The chain uses TRBV18 and TRBJ2-5; tentatively, D is TRBD1 (6 bases). Germline CDR1 reads KGHSH; CDR2 reads LQKENI. The CDR3 consists of 14 residues. The germline V and J ends were trimmed by 1 base and 1 base, with 7 bases remaining between them. The CDR3 DNA reads TGTGCCAGCTCACCACTACAGGGCCAAGAGACCCAGTACTTC. Amino acid sequence: CASSPLQGQETQYF.

This chain links TRBV19 with TRBJ2-2, with 12 bases lining up with TRBD2. V was clipped by 5 bases and J by 5 bases; unmatched bases: 3. CDR3 size: 15 residues. The V gene's germline CDR1 is LNHDA and CDR2 SQIVND (reference sequence). CDR3 DNA sequence: TGTGCCAGTAGTGCCGGACTAGCGGGGACCGGGGAGCTGTTTTTT. It specifies CASSAGLAGTGELFF.

The chain joins TRBV6-1 to TRBJ2-5; D possibly uses TRBD1 or TRBD2 (6 bases each). Germline V gene sequence: CDR1 MNHNS, CDR2 SASEGT. V was trimmed by 1 base and J by 5 bases, leaving 11 bases between them. The CDR3 spans 14 residues. CDR3 amino acids: CASSEVRGRETQYF. CDR3 DNA sequence: TGTGCCAGCAGTGAAGTGAGGGGGAGGGAGACCCAGTACTTC.

V usage is TRBV15 and J usage is TRBJ2-1, with D perhaps given as TRBD1 or TRBD2 (5 bases each). Germline CDR1 reads LNHNV; CDR2 reads YYDKDF (reference sequence). This CDR3 comprises 16 residues. Trimming pared 5 bases from V and 6 bases from J, leaving 20 bases between. This CDR3 is CATSEDGRDPFNEQFF. As DNA, the CDR3 is TGTGCCACCAGCGAAGACGGCCGGGACCCATTCAATGAGCAGTTCTTC.